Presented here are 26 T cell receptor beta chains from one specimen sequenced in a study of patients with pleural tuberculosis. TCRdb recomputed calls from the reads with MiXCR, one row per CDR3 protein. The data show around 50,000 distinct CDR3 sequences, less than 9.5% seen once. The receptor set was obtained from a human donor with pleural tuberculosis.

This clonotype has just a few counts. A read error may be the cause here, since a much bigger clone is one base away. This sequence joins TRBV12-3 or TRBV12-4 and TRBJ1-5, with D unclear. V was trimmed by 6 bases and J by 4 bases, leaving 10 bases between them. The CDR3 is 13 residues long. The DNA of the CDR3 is TGTGCCAGCAGATCCACAAGGAATCAGCCCCAGCATTTT. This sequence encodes CASRSTRNQPQHF.

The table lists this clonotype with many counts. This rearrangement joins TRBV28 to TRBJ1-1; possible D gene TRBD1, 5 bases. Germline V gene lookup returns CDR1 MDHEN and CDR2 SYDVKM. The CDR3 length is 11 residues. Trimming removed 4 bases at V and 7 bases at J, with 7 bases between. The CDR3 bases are TGTGCCAGCAGTTGGGACGGTGAAGCTTTCTTT. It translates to CASSWDGEAFF.

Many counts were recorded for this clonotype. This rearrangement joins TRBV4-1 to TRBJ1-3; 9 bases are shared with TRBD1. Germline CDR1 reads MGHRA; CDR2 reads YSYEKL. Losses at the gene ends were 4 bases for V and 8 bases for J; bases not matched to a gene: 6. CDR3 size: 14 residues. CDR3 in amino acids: CASSPRQGEYTIYF. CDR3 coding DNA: TGCGCCAGCAGCCCACGACAGGGGGAATACACCATATATTTT.

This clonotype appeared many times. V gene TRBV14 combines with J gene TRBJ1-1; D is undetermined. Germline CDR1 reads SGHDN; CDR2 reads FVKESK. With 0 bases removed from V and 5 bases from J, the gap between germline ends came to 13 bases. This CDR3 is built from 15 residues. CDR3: CASSQDYVRDTEAFF. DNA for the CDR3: TGTGCCAGCAGCCAAGATTATGTCCGGGATACTGAAGCTTTCTTT.

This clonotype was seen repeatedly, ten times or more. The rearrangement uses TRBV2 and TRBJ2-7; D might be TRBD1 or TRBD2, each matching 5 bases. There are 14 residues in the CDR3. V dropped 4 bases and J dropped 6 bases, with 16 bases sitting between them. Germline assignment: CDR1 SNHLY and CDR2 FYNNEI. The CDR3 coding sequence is TGTGCCAGCAGTGTAATCAGGGAGATCGGCGAGCAGTACTTC. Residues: CASSVIREIGEQYF.

The chain's CDR3 is CAISESGSNIINQPQHF. The CDR3 bases are TGTGCCATCAGTGAGTCGGGCTCTAATATTATCAATCAGCCCCAGCATTTT. The gene calls are TRBV10-3 and TRBJ1-5; D not resolved. This CDR3 is built from 17 residues. Trimming removed 0 bases from V and 3 bases from J, with 15 bases in between. Per the germline V gene, CDR1 is ENHRY and CDR2 is SYGVKD.

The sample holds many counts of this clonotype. CDR3 coding DNA: TGCAGTGCCGGACCACTTGGCAATGAGCAGTTCTTC. It codes for CSAGPLGNEQFF. V and J are TRBV20-1 and TRBJ2-1; D uncertain. V dropped 6 bases and J dropped 6 bases, with 12 bases sitting between them. Germline V CDR1 and CDR2: DFQATT, SNEGSKA (reference sequence). The CDR3 spans 12 residues.

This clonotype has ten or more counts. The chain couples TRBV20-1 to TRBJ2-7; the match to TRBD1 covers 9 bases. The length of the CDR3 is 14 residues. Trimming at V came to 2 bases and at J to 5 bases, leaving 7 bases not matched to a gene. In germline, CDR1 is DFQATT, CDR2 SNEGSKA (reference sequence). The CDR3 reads CSARSGTGLNEQYV. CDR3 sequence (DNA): TGCAGTGCTAGATCCGGGACAGGGCTCAACGAGCAGTACGTC.

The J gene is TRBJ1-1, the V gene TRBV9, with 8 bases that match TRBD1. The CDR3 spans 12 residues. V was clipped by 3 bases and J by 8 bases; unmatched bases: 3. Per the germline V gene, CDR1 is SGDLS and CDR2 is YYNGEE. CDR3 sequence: CASSGTGGEAFF. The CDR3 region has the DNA TGTGCCAGCAGCGGAACAGGGGGGGAAGCTTTCTTT.

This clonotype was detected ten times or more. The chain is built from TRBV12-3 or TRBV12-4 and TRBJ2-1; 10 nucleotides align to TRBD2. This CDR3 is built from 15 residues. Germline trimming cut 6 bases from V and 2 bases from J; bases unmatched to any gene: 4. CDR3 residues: CASSNLAGAYNEQFF. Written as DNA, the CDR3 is TGTGCCAGCAGCAACCTAGCGGGAGCCTACAATGAGCAGTTCTTC.

CDR3 DNA sequence: TGTGCCAGCTCCGGCCAGAGGGGGAAGGGCACTGAAGCTTTCTTT. Its translation is CASSGQRGKGTEAFF. V and J are TRBV18 and TRBJ1-1; D perhaps matches TRBD1 (6 bases). Trimming pared 6 bases from V and 4 bases from J, leaving 18 bases between. The CDR3 consists of 15 residues. The germline V gene has CDR1 KGHSH and CDR2 LQKENI. Full variable domain (remainder filled in from reference TRBV18 and TRBJ1-1): NAGVMQNPRHLVRRRGQEARLRCSPMKGHSHVYWYRQLPEEGLKFMVYLQKENIIDESGMPKERFSAEFPKEGPSILRIQQVVRGDSAAYFCASSGQRGKGTEAFFGQGTRLTVV.

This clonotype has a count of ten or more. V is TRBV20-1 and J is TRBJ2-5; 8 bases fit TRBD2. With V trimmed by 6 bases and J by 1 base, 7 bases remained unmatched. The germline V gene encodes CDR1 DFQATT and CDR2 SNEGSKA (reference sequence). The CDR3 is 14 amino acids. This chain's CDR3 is CSAEREMVQETQYF. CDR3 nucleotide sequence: TGCAGTGCCGAGCGGGAGATGGTCCAAGAGACCCAGTACTTC.

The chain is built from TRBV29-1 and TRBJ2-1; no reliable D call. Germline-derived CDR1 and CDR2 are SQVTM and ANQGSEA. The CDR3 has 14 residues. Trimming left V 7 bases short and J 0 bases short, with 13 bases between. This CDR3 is CSAIVGSSYNEQFF. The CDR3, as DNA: TGCAGCGCCATTGTAGGTAGCTCCTACAATGAGCAGTTCTTC.

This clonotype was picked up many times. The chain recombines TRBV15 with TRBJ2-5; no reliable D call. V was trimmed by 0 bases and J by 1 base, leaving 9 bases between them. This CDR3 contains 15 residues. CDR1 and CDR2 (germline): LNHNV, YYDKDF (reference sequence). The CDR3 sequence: CATSRDPIVQETQYF. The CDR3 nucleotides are TGTGCCACCAGCAGAGATCCCATCGTCCAAGAGACCCAGTACTTC.

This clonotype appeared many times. The CDR3 DNA is TGTGCCAGCAGTGAACAGGAGACCCAGTACTTC. It translates to CASSEQETQYF. The chain recombines TRBV6-1 with TRBJ2-5; D gene unclear. V was trimmed by 2 bases and J by 5 bases, leaving 3 bases between them. From germline, CDR1 is MNHNS and CDR2 SASEGT. CDR3 length: 11 residues.

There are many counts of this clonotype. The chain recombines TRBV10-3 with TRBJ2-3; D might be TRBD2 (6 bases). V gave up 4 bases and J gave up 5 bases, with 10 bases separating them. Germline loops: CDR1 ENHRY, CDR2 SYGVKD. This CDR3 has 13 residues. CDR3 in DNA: TGTGCCATCAGTGGAGTTAGCGGAGATACGCAGTATTTT. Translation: CAISGVSGDTQYF.

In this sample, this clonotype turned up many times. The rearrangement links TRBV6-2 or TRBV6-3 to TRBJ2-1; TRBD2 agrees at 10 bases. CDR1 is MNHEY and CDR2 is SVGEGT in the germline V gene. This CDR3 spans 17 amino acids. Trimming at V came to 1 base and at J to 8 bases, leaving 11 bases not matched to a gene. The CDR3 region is CASSYWASGSEKYEQFF. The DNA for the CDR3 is TGTGCCAGCAGTTACTGGGCTAGCGGGAGTGAAAAGTATGAGCAGTTCTTC.

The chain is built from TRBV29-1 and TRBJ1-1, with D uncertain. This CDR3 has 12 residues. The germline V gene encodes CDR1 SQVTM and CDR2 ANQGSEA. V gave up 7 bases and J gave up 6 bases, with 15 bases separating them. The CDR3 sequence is CSAQGSFAEAFF. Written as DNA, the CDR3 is TGCAGCGCACAAGGCTCGTTCGCTGAAGCTTTCTTT.

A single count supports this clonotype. CDR3 residues: CASSITGTKETQYF. DNA of the CDR3: TGTGCCAGTAGTATAACGGGAACAAAGGAGACCCAGTACTTC. This chain connects TRBV19 to TRBJ2-5; TRBD2 is a possible D gene (5 bases). V lost 2 bases and J lost 5, with 12 bases in between. The CDR3 is 14 residues long. CDR1 and CDR2 from the germline V gene are LNHDA and SQIVND (reference sequence).

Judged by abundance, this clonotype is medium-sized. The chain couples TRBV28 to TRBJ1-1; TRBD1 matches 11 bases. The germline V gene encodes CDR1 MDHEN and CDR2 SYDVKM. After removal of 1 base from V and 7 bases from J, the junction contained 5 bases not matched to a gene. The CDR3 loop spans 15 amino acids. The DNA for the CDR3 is TGTGCCAGCAGTTTATCCTGGACAGGGGGCGGTGAAGCTTTCTTT. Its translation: CASSLSWTGGGEAFF.

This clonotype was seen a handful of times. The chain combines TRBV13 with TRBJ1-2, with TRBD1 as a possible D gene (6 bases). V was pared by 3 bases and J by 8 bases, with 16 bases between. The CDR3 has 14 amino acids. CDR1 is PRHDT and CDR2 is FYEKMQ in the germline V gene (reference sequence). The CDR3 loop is CASSFVRGAYGYTF. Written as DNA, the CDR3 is TGTGCCAGCAGCTTCGTCCGGGGGGCGTACGGCTACACCTTC.

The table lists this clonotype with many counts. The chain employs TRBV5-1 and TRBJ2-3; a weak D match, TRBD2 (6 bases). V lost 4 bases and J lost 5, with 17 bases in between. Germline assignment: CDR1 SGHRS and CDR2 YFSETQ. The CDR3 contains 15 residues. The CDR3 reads CASSIGTPSVDTQYF. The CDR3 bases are TGCGCCAGCAGCATCGGGACTCCGAGTGTAGATACGCAGTATTTT.

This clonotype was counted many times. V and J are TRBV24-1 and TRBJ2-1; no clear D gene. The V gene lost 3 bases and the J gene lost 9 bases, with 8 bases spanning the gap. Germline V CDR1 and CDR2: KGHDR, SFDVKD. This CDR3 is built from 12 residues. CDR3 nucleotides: TGTGCCACCAGTGATGCGCTCGGTGAGCAGTTCTTC. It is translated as CATSDALGEQFF.

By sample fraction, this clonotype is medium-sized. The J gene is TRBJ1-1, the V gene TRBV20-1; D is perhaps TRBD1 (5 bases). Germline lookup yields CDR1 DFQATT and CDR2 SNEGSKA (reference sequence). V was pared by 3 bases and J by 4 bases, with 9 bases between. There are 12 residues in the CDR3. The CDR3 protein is CSAREGSTEAFF. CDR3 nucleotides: TGCAGTGCTAGGGAGGGGAGCACTGAAGCTTTCTTT.

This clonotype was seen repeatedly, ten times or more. This CDR3 is CATHGTSGIANEQFF. The CDR3 bases are TGTGCCACCCACGGGACTAGCGGGATAGCAAATGAGCAGTTCTTC. The chain recombines TRBV15 with TRBJ2-1; 13 nucleotides agree with TRBD2. Germline trimming cut 8 bases from V and 7 bases from J; bases unmatched to any gene: 8. The CDR3 sequence is 15 residues long. Germline CDR1 reads LNHNV; CDR2 reads YYDKDF (reference sequence).

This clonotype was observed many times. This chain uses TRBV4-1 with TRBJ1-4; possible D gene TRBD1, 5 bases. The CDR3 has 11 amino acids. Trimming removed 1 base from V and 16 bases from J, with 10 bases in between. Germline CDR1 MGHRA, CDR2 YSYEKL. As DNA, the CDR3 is TGCGCCAGCAGCCAAGGGGGACGAGAGTTTTTT. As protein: CASSQGGREFF.